These 19 T cell receptor beta chains share one sample of origin, sequenced in a study of tumor and adjacent non-tumor tissue in lung cancer. TCRbeta libraries were built with three rounds of nested PCR, modified from ARM-PCR. TCRdb reanalysed the multiplex PCR reads using MiXCR and keeps one entry per CDR3 protein. The data contain around 74,000 distinct CDR3 sequences, 55% to 70% of them seen just once; the ten biggest clones take up 25% to 35%. The template was RNA from unsorted bulk tissue. More than 3 cm separated this lung sample from the edge of the tumor. Sequencing was performed on distant non-tumor lung tissue. The receptors stem from a woman aged 50 to 60 with non-small cell lung cancer.

In its sample, this clonotype was seen many times. The rearrangement joins TRBV20-1 to TRBJ1-5, with D uncertain. Trimming removed 3 bases at V and 7 bases at J, with 10 bases between. The germline CDR1 and CDR2 sequences are DFQATT and SNEGSKA (reference sequence). CDR3 length: 12 amino acids. Here the CDR3 DNA reads TGCAGTGCTAGTGGGAGTCAACAGCCCCAGCATTTT. Translation: CSASGSQQPQHF.

Regarding this clonotype: In this CDR3 the conserved last residue, phenylalanine or tryptophan, is missing, so a read error is likely. Because the CDR3's place on the DNA is in doubt, the DNA is left out and the CDR3 is given as listed by TCRdb. The V and J genes are TRBV29-1 and TRBJ1-2; TRBD1 was called by the table and not checked on the DNA. The CDR3 sequence runs 16 residues, both termini included. CDR1 is SQVTM, CDR2 ANQGSEA, per germline. The CDR3 loop reads CIVNAGQGIESYGYTS.

This clonotype was seen only a few times. Given a much more abundant clone one base away, this may be a read error. V gene TRBV28 combines with J gene TRBJ2-3; TRBD2 might be the D (5 bases). Germline V gene sequence: CDR1 MDHEN, CDR2 SYDVKM. The CDR3 covers 11 residues. CDR3 loop: CASSRGYTRYF. For the CDR3, the DNA is TGTGCCAGCAGTCGGGGATATACGCGGTATTTT.

The chain joins TRBV7-9 to TRBJ2-5; 14 bases agree with TRBD2. J was trimmed by 5 bases and V by 5 bases; bases with no gene match: 10. Germline lookup yields CDR1 SEHNR and CDR2 FQNEAQ (reference sequence). The CDR3 sequence is 17 residues long. The CDR3 reads CASSTTSGRAAAETQYF. CDR3 sequence (DNA): TGTGCCAGCAGCACGACTAGCGGGAGGGCCGCCGCGGAGACCCAGTACTTC. Together with reference TRBV7-9 and TRBJ2-5, the CDR3 gives the full variable domain: DTGVSQNPRHKITKRGQNVTFRCDPISEHNRLYWYRQTLGQGPEFLTYFQNEAQLEKSRLLSDRFSAERPKGSFSTLEIQRTEQGDSAMYLCASSTTSGRAAAETQYFGPGTRLLVL.

This clonotype was seen at least ten times. This rearrangement joins TRBV4-2 to TRBJ1-4; 10 positions agree with TRBD1. Trimming at V came to 3 bases and at J to 8 bases, leaving 9 bases not matched to a gene. The V gene's germline CDR1 is LGHNA and CDR2 YNFKEQ. There are 16 residues in the CDR3. The CDR3 DNA is TGTGCCAGCAGCCAGTCCCCGACAGGGGGCGGGGAAAAACTGTTTTTT. Its protein product is CASSQSPTGGGEKLFF.

The chain couples TRBV20-1 to TRBJ2-5, with D possibly matching TRBD2 (5 bases). Trimming removed 3 bases from V and 10 bases from J, with 18 bases in between. This CDR3 has 13 amino acids. Germline V gene lookup returns CDR1 DFQATT and CDR2 SNEGSKA (reference sequence). Written as DNA, the CDR3 is TGCAGTGCTAGGGATATGAGGGAAGGAGGCCAGTACTTC. Encoded protein: CSARDMREGGQYF.

This clonotype came up many times. This sequence joins TRBV4-1 and TRBJ2-1; no firm D call. Germline lookup yields CDR1 MGHRA and CDR2 YSYEKL. V was pared by 3 bases and J by 6 bases, with 12 bases between. The CDR3 contains 14 residues. The CDR3 DNA reads TGCGCCAGCAGCCACCCATGGCGGAGCAATGAGCAGTTCTTC. Its translation: CASSHPWRSNEQFF.

This clonotype was found many times. The chain links TRBV6-5 to TRBJ1-1, with D possibly TRBD1 on 5 matching bases. The CDR3 is made up of 13 amino acids. The germline V gene encodes CDR1 MNHEY and CDR2 SVGAGI. Trimming removed 6 bases from V and 5 bases from J, with 13 bases in between. CDR3 residues: CASRAGTATEAFF. The DNA for the CDR3 is TGTGCCAGCAGAGCCGGGACGGCTACTGAAGCTTTCTTT.

This clonotype was seen only once. This rearrangement joins TRBV6-6 to TRBJ2-1, with D unclear. The V gene's germline CDR1 is MNHNY and CDR2 SVGAGI (reference sequence). The CDR3 spans 13 residues. The CDR3 protein is CVSSYLLSNEQFF. CDR3 DNA sequence: TGTGTTAGCAGTTACCTCCTTAGCAATGAGCAGTTCTTC.

About this clonotype itself: Since a much larger clone is just one base distant, this may be a read error. This chain links TRBV4-1 with TRBJ1-4; D uncertain. Germline CDR1 is MGHRA and CDR2 is YSYEKL. CDR3 length equals 15 residues. V was clipped by 1 base and J by 4 bases, with 10 bases between them. CDR3 protein: CASSQVRGVNEKLFF. In nucleotides, the CDR3 is TGCGCCAGCAGCCAAGTGCGCGGGGTTAATGAAAAACTGTTTTTT.

A word on this clonotype: At one end the junction does not follow the germline gene, possibly because of a read error. The rearrangement uses TRBV12-3 or TRBV12-4 and TRBJ1-3; D might be TRBD1 (6 bases). The CDR3 loop spans 15 amino acids. The CDR3 sequence is CPSSSDSYSGNTIYF. The CDR3 bases are TGTCCCAGCAGTTCGGACAGTTACTCTGGAAACACCATATATTTT.

This clonotype was recorded once. This CDR3 fails to terminate in the conserved phenylalanine or tryptophan, so it likely reflects a read error. It is unclear where the CDR3 begins or ends on the DNA, so no DNA is shown, and the CDR3 is as TCRdb lists it. The rearrangement uses TRBV12-3 or TRBV12-4 and TRBJ1-5; TRBD1, as called in the table, went unchecked against the DNA. The CDR3 length equals 12 residues, ends included. The CDR3 reads CASTQGDQPQHV.

Details on this clonotype: Just one base apart from a much larger clone, this may be a read error. The rearrangement links TRBV6-1 to TRBJ2-2; 7 bases agree with TRBD1. The germline V gene encodes CDR1 MNHNS and CDR2 SASEGT. With 7 bases clipped from V and 4 bases from J, the junction kept 12 bases outside the gene matches. The CDR3 has 16 amino acids. This CDR3 is CASMGPGTDFTGELFF. The CDR3, as DNA: TGTGCCAGCATGGGTCCCGGGACAGATTTCACCGGGGAGCTGTTTTTT.

Regarding this clonotype: It may be a read error: a sequence one base away is much more abundant. The J gene is TRBJ2-1, the V gene TRBV20-1, with 8 positions matching TRBD2. Germline lookup yields CDR1 DFQATT and CDR2 SNEGSKA (reference sequence). Trimming removed 7 bases from V and 7 bases from J; junction bases left unmatched: 12. This CDR3 comprises 14 residues. The CDR3 DNA reads TGCAGTGGCGCCGCTCCGGGACTAGGAAATGAGCAGTTCTTC. Its protein product is CSGAAPGLGNEQFF.

This clonotype was recorded at least ten times. The rearrangement uses TRBV6-2 or TRBV6-3 and TRBJ2-5, with 7 nucleotides matching TRBD2. Trimming at V came to 2 bases and at J to 0 bases, leaving 27 bases not matched to a gene. Germline V gene sequence: CDR1 MNHEY, CDR2 SVGEGT. CDR3 length equals 23 residues. CDR3 nucleotide sequence: TGTGCCAGCAGTTACGGTGCGCGGGAGAGTCTCGTCTTTGGGGTTTTGGACCAAGAGACCCAGTACTTC. Translated: CASSYGARESLVFGVLDQETQYF.

A note on this clonotype: A junction end diverges from the germline sequence, so it may reflect a read error. The genes are TRBV6-1 and TRBJ2-1, with a tentative D call TRBD2 (5 bases). Germline CDR1 and CDR2: MNHNS and SASEGT. The CDR3 runs to 15 residues. The CDR3 here is CASSERRGSFNERFF. The CDR3 DNA reads TGTGCCAGCAGTGAACGGAGAGGGAGTTTCAATGAGCGGTTCTTC.

Concerning this clonotype: A junction end diverges from the germline sequence, so it may reflect a read error. CDR3 sequence: CACSLEGRTNEQFF. The CDR3, as DNA: TGTGCCTGCAGTTTGGAGGGCCGTACAAATGAGCAGTTCTTC. The chain employs TRBV12-3 or TRBV12-4 and TRBJ2-1; maybe TRBD2 (6 bases). The CDR3 is made up of 14 amino acids.

In this sample, this clonotype turned up once. The junction does not match germline at one end; this may be a read error. The CDR3 spells CANSTRGTDTLYF. DNA for the CDR3: TGTGCCAACAGTACCAGGGGTACAGATACGCTGTATTTT. The rearrangement links TRBV11-3 to TRBJ2-3; tentative D call: TRBD1 (6 bases). The CDR3 length is 13 residues. Germline V gene lookup returns CDR1 SGHNT and CDR2 YENEEA.

The chain uses TRBV11-2 and TRBJ2-7; no clear D gene. This CDR3 region has 15 residues. The ends were cut back, 6 bases at V and 0 bases at J, with 15 bases in the middle. CDR1 and CDR2 (germline): SGHAT, FQNNGV. DNA of the CDR3: TGTGCCAGCAGGCATTGGCGAGAGGACTCCTACGAGCAGTACTTC. Translation: CASRHWREDSYEQYF.